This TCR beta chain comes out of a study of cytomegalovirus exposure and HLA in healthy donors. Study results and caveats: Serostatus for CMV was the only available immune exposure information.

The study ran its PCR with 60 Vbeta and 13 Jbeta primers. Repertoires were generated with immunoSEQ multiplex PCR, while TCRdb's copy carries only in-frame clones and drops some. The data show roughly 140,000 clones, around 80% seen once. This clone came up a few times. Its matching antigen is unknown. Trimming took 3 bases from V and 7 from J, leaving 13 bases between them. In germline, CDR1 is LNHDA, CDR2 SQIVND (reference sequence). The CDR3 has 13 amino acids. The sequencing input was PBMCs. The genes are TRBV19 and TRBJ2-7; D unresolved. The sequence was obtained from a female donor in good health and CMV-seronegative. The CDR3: CASSMVLLREQYF. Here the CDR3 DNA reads TGTGCCAGTAGTATGGTCCTCCTTCGGGAGCAGTACTTC.